This TCR beta chain derives from a study of early T cells in non-severe SARS-CoV-2 infection. Study in general: Sequencing targeted bulk RNA from unsorted whole blood, leaving chains unpaired.

Separate cDNA molecules each had unique molecular identifiers attached to them. TCRdb called the 5' RACE reads again in MiXCR, with one record for every CDR3 protein. The sample includes around 33,000 distinct CDR3 sequences, around 7% of them seen just once. Per germline, CDR1 MNHEY and CDR2 SVGAGI. This CDR3 comprises 14 residues. V gave up 7 bases and J gave up 2 bases; unmatched junction bases: 6. The chain carries TRBV6-5 and TRBJ2-3; 7 positions agree with TRBD1. Sequencing was done on a sample of whole blood. The sequence was obtained from an adult who was a healthcare worker with PCR-confirmed SARS-CoV-2 infection or an uninfected control (not recorded which). The CDR3 spells CASTRTGTTDTQYF. CDR3 nucleotide sequence: TGTGCCAGCACCCGGACAGGAACCACAGATACGCAGTATTTT.